These 6 T cell receptor beta chains came from one sample sequenced in a study of cytomegalovirus exposure and HLA in healthy donors. Here immunoSEQ multiplex PCR was the method, and the copy in TCRdb shows in-frame clones only, minus some. The sample includes 260,000 or so clones, approximately 88% of them seen just once. Material: PBMCs. Every receptor here comes from a woman between 18 and 30 years old in good health and CMV-seronegative.

This chain links TRBV15 with TRBJ2-7; 13 nucleotides align to TRBD2. The length of the CDR3 is 18 residues. Germline loops: CDR1 LNHNV, CDR2 YYDKDF (reference sequence). V trimming: 3 bases; J trimming: 3 bases; junction bases outside the gene matches: 11. Written as DNA, the CDR3 is TGTGCCACCAGCAGCACTAATCCATGGACTAGCGGGAGCTACGAGCAGTACTTC. Residues: CATSSTNPWTSGSYEQYF.

The V call is TRBV11-2, the J call TRBJ2-1; 13 bases line up with TRBD2. The ends lost 5 bases at V and 9 bases at J; junction bases unmatched: 7. Germline CDR1 and CDR2: SGHAT and FQNNGV. The CDR3 covers 15 residues. The CDR3 reads CASSTTSGRALEQFF. The CDR3 coding sequence is TGTGCCAGCAGCACCACTAGCGGGAGGGCCCTTGAGCAGTTCTTC.

This chain uses TRBV28 with TRBJ1-1; 10 bases are a match to TRBD1. J lost 1 base, V lost 5 bases, and 13 bases had no gene match. CDR1 and CDR2 (germline): MDHEN, SYDVKM. The CDR3 is 18 amino acids. CDR3 nucleotide sequence: TGTGCCAGCAGTATGTCAGACAGGGGGCAGGTAGGGAACACTGAAGCTTTCTTT. Protein product: CASSMSDRGQVGNTEAFF.

The chain recombines TRBV28 with TRBJ1-5; 9 nucleotides line up with TRBD1. CDR1 is MDHEN and CDR2 is SYDVKM in the germline V gene. The CDR3 has 14 residues. Trimming removed 6 bases from V and 7 bases from J; junction bases left unmatched: 7. This CDR3 is CASSRDRAGQPQHF. CDR3 nucleotides: TGTGCCAGCAGCCGGGACAGGGCTGGGCAGCCCCAGCATTTT.

V gene TRBV4-3 combines with J gene TRBJ2-3; 10 nucleotides agree with TRBD2. CDR1 LGHNA and CDR2 YSLEER come from the germline V gene. Germline trimming cut 5 bases from V and 4 bases from J; bases unmatched to any gene: 3. This CDR3 region has 14 residues. The CDR3 protein is CASSSGRAPDTQYF. In DNA form, the CDR3 reads TGCGCCAGCAGCAGCGGGAGGGCCCCAGATACGCAGTATTTT.

This clone was observed a single time. As DNA, the CDR3 is TGTGCCAGCAGCTTCGCTGGGAGGGGCGACGAGCAGTACTTC. The encoded protein is CASSFAGRGDEQYF. The chain carries TRBV5-6 and TRBJ2-7, with 7 bases fitting TRBD2. The CDR3 loop spans 14 amino acids. Germline loops: CDR1 SGHDT, CDR2 YYEEEE. J was trimmed by 5 bases and V by 2 bases; bases with no gene match: 7.